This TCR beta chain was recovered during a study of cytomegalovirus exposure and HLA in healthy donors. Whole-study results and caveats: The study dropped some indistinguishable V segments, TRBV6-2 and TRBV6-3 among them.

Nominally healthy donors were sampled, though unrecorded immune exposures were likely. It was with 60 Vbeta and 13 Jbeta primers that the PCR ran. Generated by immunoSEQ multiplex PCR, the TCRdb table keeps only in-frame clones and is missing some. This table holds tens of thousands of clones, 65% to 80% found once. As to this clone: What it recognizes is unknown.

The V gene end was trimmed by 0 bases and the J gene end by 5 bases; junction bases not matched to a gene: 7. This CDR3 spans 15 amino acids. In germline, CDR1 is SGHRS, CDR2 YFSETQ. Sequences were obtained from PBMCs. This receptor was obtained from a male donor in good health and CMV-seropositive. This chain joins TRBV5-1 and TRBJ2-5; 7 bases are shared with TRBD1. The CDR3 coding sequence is TGCGCCAGCAGCTTGGGGGCGACAGGGCGGGAGACCCAGTACTTC. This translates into CASSLGATGRETQYF.